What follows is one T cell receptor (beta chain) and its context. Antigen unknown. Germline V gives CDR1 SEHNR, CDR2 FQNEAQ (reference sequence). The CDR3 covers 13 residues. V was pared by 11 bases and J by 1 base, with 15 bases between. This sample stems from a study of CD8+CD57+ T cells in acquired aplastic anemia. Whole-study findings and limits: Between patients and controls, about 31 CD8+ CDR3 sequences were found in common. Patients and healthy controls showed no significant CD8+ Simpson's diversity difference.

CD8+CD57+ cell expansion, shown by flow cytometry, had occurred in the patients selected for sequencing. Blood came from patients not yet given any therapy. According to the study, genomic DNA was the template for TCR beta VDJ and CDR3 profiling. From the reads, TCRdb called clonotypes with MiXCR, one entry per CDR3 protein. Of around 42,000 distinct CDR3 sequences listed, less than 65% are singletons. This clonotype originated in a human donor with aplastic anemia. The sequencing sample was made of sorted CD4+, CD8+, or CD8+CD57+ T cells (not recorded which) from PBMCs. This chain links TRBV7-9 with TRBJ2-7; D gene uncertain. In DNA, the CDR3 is TGTGCCGGTGAACTGACACCTTCCTACGAGCAGTACTTC. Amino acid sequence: CAGELTPSYEQYF.